The clone carrying this T cell receptor (beta chain) was counted between two and nine times. Its antigen is unknown. V was pared by 4 bases and J by 4 bases, with 8 bases between. Per the germline V gene, CDR1 is DFQATT and CDR2 is SNEGSKA (reference sequence). The CDR3 has 11 residues. The people who gave samples were healthy Caucasians from Russia, aged about 6 to 100. Per sample, extraction of total RNA gave at least 5.5 micrograms in every case. For the second PCR, which ran for roughly 6 to 12 cycles, a sample-barcoded 5' primer and a J-beta primer mix were used. In TCRdb, the 5' RACE reads were re-called with MiXCR into one record per CDR3 protein. The data contain 1.5 million to 2 million distinct CDR3 sequences, about 50% of them singletons. These data belong to a study of blood T cells in healthy people across ages. Study summary: Per every two T cells, about one barcoded beta molecule was captured by template switching. The study, taken as a whole, reports: Among long-lived donors, naive CD4+ cells were more numerous and diversity higher than in aged donors.

The specimen was blood. J is TRBJ2-7 and V is TRBV20-1; D possibly corresponds to TRBD1 (6 bases). This sequence was found in a woman aged 40 to 50 in good health. Here the CDR3 DNA reads TGCAGTGCTACTCAGGGGTACGAGCAGTACTTC. Translation: CSATQGYEQYF.